This T cell receptor (beta chain) came from a study of T cell repertoires in cytomegalovirus infection. In the study overall: A matching HLA type, together with CMV infection, was signaled by public TCR beta signatures.

CDR3 length: 17 amino acids. The germline CDR1 and CDR2 sequences are DFQATT and SNEGSKA (reference sequence). Germline trimming cut 1 base from V and 5 bases from J; bases unmatched to any gene: 10. General study points: HLA-C-restricted TCR beta clonotypes specific for CMV led the ex vivo response.

This clonotype turned up a few times. Its cognate antigen is unknown. TCRdb analysed the reads with MiXCR anew, one entry per CDR3 protein. Among over 150,000 distinct CDR3 sequences, roughly 14% were seen once, and the ten largest hold 25% to 30%. The specimen was PBMCs. This clonotype was obtained from a human donor in good health (CMV status not recorded). Some clones in this sample may be carry-over from other donors' samples. The V call is TRBV20-1, the J call TRBJ2-7, with TRBD2 identical over 14 bases. CDR3 coding DNA: TGCAGTGCTAGAGCTGGGACTAGCGGGAGTTGGGCCCACGAGCAGTACTTC. As protein: CSARAGTSGSWAHEQYF.